This T cell receptor (beta chain) was sequenced in a study of CD8+ T cells in alopecia areata. Extraction of RNA preceded its reverse transcription into cDNA, which served as the sequencing template. Produced via immunoSEQ multiplex PCR; TCRdb's table is partial and in-frame only. Here the sample spans roughly 210,000 clones, less than 45% being singletons. The treatment was: oral pan-JAK inhibitor, 5-10 mg twice daily. Samples from alopecia areata patients were lesional scalp punch biopsies and peripheral blood. From germline, CDR1 is MNHEY and CDR2 SMNVEV (reference sequence). CDR3 length: 14 residues. Trimming took off 5 bases at V and 4 bases at J, with 15 bases between the two ends. This clone was observed a handful of times.

The receptor's source is a human donor with alopecia areata. The sample here was CD4+ T cells sorted from blood, taken between weeks 36 and 40, from a patient treated with tofacitinib. The chain is built from TRBV27 and TRBJ2-7, with a weak D call TRBD1 (5 bases). Written as DNA, the CDR3 is TGTGCCAGCAGTGTTAACAGGCTGCAATACGAGCAGTACTTC. Translation gives CASSVNRLQYEQYF.